The clone carrying this T cell receptor beta chain was recorded at least ten times. The sample belongs to a study of beta chain features in type 1 diabetes. Investigators reverse transcribed all isolated RNA, so they sequenced expressed TCRB transcripts. Here immunoSEQ multiplex PCR was the method, and the copy in TCRdb shows in-frame clones only, minus some. The profile shows 130,000 to 150,000 clones, about 7% of them singletons. This TCR came from a woman aged 25-40 years in good health. The sequenced material came from central memory CD4+ T cells from blood.

Here the CDR3 reads CASSFTSGNSYEQYF. In DNA, the CDR3 is TGTGCCAGCAGCTTCACTAGCGGGAACTCCTACGAGCAGTACTTC. This chain joins TRBV11-2 and TRBJ2-7; 10 bases are a match to TRBD2. The CDR3 has 15 amino acids. The germline CDR1 and CDR2 sequences are SGHAT and FQNNGV. V lost 3 bases to trimming and J lost 0 bases; unmatched junction nucleotides: 2.